The 12 T cell receptor beta chains below all came from one sample that was sequenced in a study of blood T cell repertoires in COVID-19. Assay: immunoSEQ multiplex PCR; the TCRdb copy retains only in-frame clones and omits some. Among around 200,000 clones listed, 86% were seen once. Sequencing was carried out using peripheral blood. The receptors stem from a man aged 70-80 years with active or convalescent COVID-19.

CDR3 sequence: CASSLARRTGRHEQYF. Here the CDR3 DNA reads TGTGCCAGCAGCTTGGCCAGGCGGACAGGGCGCCACGAGCAGTACTTC. The rearrangement uses TRBV5-6 and TRBJ2-7; 8 nucleotides align to TRBD1. The CDR3 contains 16 residues. Per the germline V gene, CDR1 is SGHDT and CDR2 is YYEEEE. After removal of 0 bases from V and 5 bases from J, the junction contained 10 bases not matched to a gene.

This clone was detected only once. The chain has TRBV27 and TRBJ1-4; 10 bases line up with TRBD1. This CDR3 comprises 14 residues. Germline trimming cut 3 bases from V and 7 bases from J; bases unmatched to any gene: 2. CDR1 is MNHEY and CDR2 is SMNVEV in the germline V gene (reference sequence). CDR3 coding DNA: TGTGCCAGCAGTTTCCGGGACAGGGGTGAAAAACTGTTTTTT. Amino acids: CASSFRDRGEKLFF. Drawing the rest from reference TRBV27 and TRBJ1-4, the complete variable domain is EAQVTQNPRYLITVTGKKLTVTCSQNMNHEYMSWYRQDPGLGLRQIYYSMNVEVTDKGDVPEGYKVSRKEKRNFPLILESPSPNQTSLYFCASSFRDRGEKLFFGSGTQLSVL.

This rearrangement joins TRBV18 to TRBJ2-1; 9 positions match TRBD2. The V and J ends lost 0 bases and 6 bases, in that order; junction bases with no gene match: 6. The CDR3 loop spans 16 amino acids. Germline values: CDR1 KGHSH, CDR2 LQKENI. CDR3 in amino acids: CASSPPAAGGRNEQFF. DNA for the CDR3: TGTGCCAGCTCACCACCGGCAGCGGGAGGTCGCAATGAGCAGTTCTTC.

V gene TRBV11-3 combines with J gene TRBJ2-2, with 10 positions matching TRBD2. This CDR3 comprises 16 residues. The germline gives CDR1 SGHNT, CDR2 YENEEA. J lost 4 bases, V lost 5 bases, and 7 bases had no gene match. The DNA of the CDR3 is TGTGCCAGCAGCAGGACTAGCGGAGCATTCACCGGGGAGCTGTTTTTT. It translates to CASSRTSGAFTGELFF. Using reference TRBV11-3 and TRBJ2-2 for the parts outside the CDR3, the full variable domain is EAGVVQSPRYKIIEKKQPVAFWCNPISGHNTLYWYLQNLGQGPELLIRYENEEAVDDSQLPKDRFSAERLKGVDSTLKIQPAELGDSAVYLCASSRTSGAFTGELFFGEGSRLTVL.

The V call is TRBV29-1, the J call TRBJ2-5, with 7 bases lining up with TRBD2. The CDR3 runs to 13 residues. The J segment lost 7 bases and the V segment lost 1 base, leaving 6 bases of the junction unmatched. Germline CDR1 reads SQVTM; CDR2 reads ANQGSEA. The CDR3 DNA follows: TGCAGCGTTGAAGGGGGGTCGGGAGGGACCCAGTACTTC. Protein product: CSVEGGSGGTQYF.

This clone was counted a few times. J is TRBJ1-5 and V is TRBV9; weak D call: TRBD1 (5 bases). CDR3 length: 14 residues. The germline V gene has CDR1 SGDLS and CDR2 YYNGEE. V lost 1 base and J lost 5, with 10 bases in between. The CDR3 here is CASSVKGTDQPQHF. The CDR3 nucleotides are TGTGCCAGCAGCGTAAAGGGGACTGATCAGCCCCAGCATTTT.

J is TRBJ1-5 and V is TRBV6-6; D perhaps matches TRBD1 (6 bases). Trimming pared 5 bases from V and 0 bases from J, leaving 17 bases between. The CDR3 has 17 residues. Germline V gives CDR1 MNHNY, CDR2 SVGAGI (reference sequence). CDR3 residues: CASSPRGPLFSNQPQHF. The CDR3 bases are TGTGCCAGCAGTCCCAGGGGACCCCTATTTAGCAATCAGCCCCAGCATTTT.

The V call is TRBV19, the J call TRBJ1-1, with D perhaps matching TRBD1 (5 bases). The germline V gene encodes CDR1 LNHDA and CDR2 SQIVND (reference sequence). V shed 5 bases and J shed 6 bases, with 10 bases lying between them. This CDR3 contains 12 residues. The CDR3 loop reads CASSSRGPEAFF. DNA for the CDR3: TGTGCCAGTAGTTCAAGGGGCCCTGAAGCTTTCTTT.

The gene calls are TRBV4-1 and TRBJ2-1; 14 bases are shared with TRBD2. Germline CDR1 and CDR2: MGHRA and YSYEKL. J lost 2 bases, V lost 0 bases, and 9 bases had no gene match. This CDR3 comprises 20 residues. The CDR3 reads CASSQDPWTSGRLAYNEQFF. Written as DNA, the CDR3 is TGCGCCAGCAGCCAAGATCCATGGACTAGCGGGAGGTTAGCCTACAATGAGCAGTTCTTC.

The chain is built from TRBV28 and TRBJ2-1, with TRBD2 matching over 10 bases. The CDR3 has 17 residues. Per germline, CDR1 MDHEN and CDR2 SYDVKM. With 4 bases clipped from V and 0 bases from J, the junction kept 6 bases outside the gene matches. The chain's CDR3 is CASSSGTSAASYNEQFF. DNA of the CDR3: TGTGCCAGCAGTTCAGGGACTAGCGCGGCCTCCTACAATGAGCAGTTCTTC.

This clone occurred a few times. The rearrangement joins TRBV11-3 to TRBJ2-6; D ambiguous. The CDR3 consists of 14 residues. V was cut by 5 bases and J by 0 bases, with 5 bases left in between. Germline CDR1 is SGHNT and CDR2 is YENEEA. Here the CDR3 DNA reads TGTGCCAGCAGCCCTTACTCTGGGGCCAACGTCCTGACTTTC. This codes for CASSPYSGANVLTF.

This chain uses TRBV6-6 with TRBJ2-5; 10 bases line up with TRBD2. The germline V gene has CDR1 MNHNY and CDR2 SVGAGI (reference sequence). V was pared by 6 bases and J by 5 bases, with 3 bases of the junction left unmatched. There are 13 residues in the CDR3. CDR3 protein: CASRGTSAETQYF. In DNA, the CDR3 is TGTGCCAGCAGAGGGACTAGCGCTGAGACCCAGTACTTC.